What follows are 18 T cell receptor beta chains derived from one specimen sequenced in a study of cytomegalovirus exposure and HLA in healthy donors. Sequencing was performed with immunoSEQ multiplex PCR; in TCRdb, only in-frame clones are kept and a portion is missing. Among about 130,000 clones, almost 85% were seen once, and the ten largest hold 25% to 30%. The sequenced sample was PBMCs. The receptors were gathered from a young man in good health and CMV-seropositive.

The J gene is TRBJ2-7, the V gene TRBV5-5; 14 nucleotides line up with TRBD2. This CDR3 region has 16 residues. V lost 4 bases and J lost 3; bases outside the gene matches: 6. CDR1 and CDR2 from the germline V gene are SGHKS and YYEKEE (reference sequence). CDR3 bases: TGTGCCAGCAGCGGGGGACTAGCGGGGGTTTTCTACGAGCAGTACTTC. This gives the protein CASSGGLAGVFYEQYF. The full variable domain, with the rest looked up from reference TRBV5-5 and TRBJ2-7, is DAGVTQSPTHLIKTRGQQVTLRCSPISGHKSVSWYQQVLGQGPQFIFQYYEKEERGRGNFPDRFSARQFPNYSSELNVNALLLGDSALYLCASSGGLAGVFYEQYFGPGTRLTVT.

This clone has only a few counts. The rearrangement joins TRBV9 to TRBJ1-1, with D uncertain. This CDR3 has 13 residues. The germline V gene has CDR1 SGDLS and CDR2 YYNGEE. V gave up 3 bases and J gave up 4 bases, with 10 bases separating them. DNA of the CDR3: TGTGCCAGCAGCGCAGGTTTCGGCACTGAAGCTTTCTTT. Encoded protein: CASSAGFGTEAFF.

The chain links TRBV7-7 to TRBJ2-1, with D possibly matching TRBD1 (6 bases). Germline loops: CDR1 SSHAT, CDR2 FNYEAQ (reference sequence). With 8 bases removed from V and 0 bases from J, the gap between germline ends came to 11 bases. The CDR3 is 14 amino acids. In DNA form, the CDR3 reads TGTGCCAGCTCCCAGGGGAGCTCCTACAATGAGCAGTTCTTC. Residues: CASSQGSSYNEQFF.

The rearrangement uses TRBV7-8 and TRBJ2-1; 7 bases agree with TRBD2. The CDR3 consists of 14 residues. Germline V gene sequence: CDR1 SGHVS, CDR2 FQNEAQ. V lost 5 bases, J lost 6 bases, and 7 bases stayed unmatched. CDR3 DNA sequence: TGTGCCAGCAGCCCCCGGGACTACAGCAATGAGCAGTTCTTC. It encodes CASSPRDYSNEQFF.

V is TRBV7-2 and J is TRBJ2-7; D possibly corresponds to TRBD2 (6 bases). Germline assignment: CDR1 SGHTA and CDR2 FQGNSA. Trimming left V 2 bases short and J 6 bases short, with 20 bases between. The CDR3 totals 16 residues. The CDR3 DNA reads TGTGCCAGCAGCTTAAGTCGGAGTAGCGGCCCCTCCGAGCAGTACTTC. Translation gives CASSLSRSSGPSEQYF.

This rearrangement joins TRBV5-4 to TRBJ2-7, with 12 bases aligning to TRBD2. J was trimmed by 5 bases and V by 0 bases; bases with no gene match: 6. Germline V lookup: CDR1 SGHNT, CDR2 YYREEE (reference sequence). The CDR3 runs 16 residues. Here the CDR3 DNA reads TGTGCCAGCAGCTTGGATCTAGCGGGAGGGAAAAACGAGCAGTACTTC. Translated, it gives CASSLDLAGGKNEQYF.

The V and J genes are TRBV7-8 and TRBJ1-1; 7 bases are shared with TRBD1. J lost 1 base, V lost 5 bases, and 4 bases had no gene match. The germline V gene encodes CDR1 SGHVS and CDR2 FQNEAQ. The CDR3 extends over 14 amino acids. The CDR3 nucleotides read TGTGCCAGCAGCCCCCGACAGGGGAACACTGAAGCTTTCTTT. Its protein product is CASSPRQGNTEAFF.

This clone has only a few counts. The rearrangement uses TRBV5-4 and TRBJ2-1; 10 bases line up with TRBD2. The V gene's germline CDR1 is SGHNT and CDR2 YYREEE (reference sequence). J was trimmed by 0 bases and V by 4 bases; bases with no gene match: 1. CDR3 length equals 15 residues. This chain's CDR3 is CASSLAGDSYNEQFF. The DNA for the CDR3 is TGTGCCAGCAGCCTAGCGGGAGACTCCTACAATGAGCAGTTCTTC.

The sample holds a few counts of this clone. J is TRBJ2-4 and V is TRBV9; tentative D call: TRBD2 (6 bases). With 4 bases removed from V and 0 bases from J, the gap between germline ends came to 20 bases. Germline V gene data show CDR1 as SGDLS and CDR2 as YYNGEE. This CDR3 contains 18 residues. The CDR3 DNA sequence: TGTGCCAGCAGCCCGGGTAATCCGGGAGTCCTAGCCAAAAACATTCAGTACTTC. Amino acid sequence: CASSPGNPGVLAKNIQYF.

The CDR3 loop reads CASSYTSTGSGELFF. CDR3 DNA: TGTGCCAGCAGTTACACCTCGACAGGGTCCGGGGAGCTGTTTTTT. The J gene is TRBJ2-2, the V gene TRBV6-6; 7 bases align to TRBD1. The CDR3 runs to 15 residues. The germline V gene has CDR1 MNHNY and CDR2 SVGAGI (reference sequence). V trimming: 2 bases; J trimming: 6 bases; junction bases outside the gene matches: 6.

The chain couples TRBV30 to TRBJ1-4; 9 nucleotides match TRBD1. CDR1 and CDR2 (germline): GTSNPN, SVGIG (reference sequence). Trimming took 0 bases from V and 4 from J; bases not matched to a gene: 3. The CDR3 length is 15 residues. DNA of the CDR3: TGTGCCTGGAGTGTGGGACAGGGCAATAATGAAAAACTGTTTTTT. This translates into CAWSVGQGNNEKLFF.

This chain connects TRBV7-2 to TRBJ2-7; 12 bases align to TRBD2. This CDR3 region has 14 residues. The germline CDR1 and CDR2 sequences are SGHTA and FQGNSA. Trimming took 4 bases from V and 2 from J; bases not matched to a gene: 0. CDR3 sequence reads: CASSWTSGAYEQYF. CDR3 nucleotide sequence: TGTGCCAGCAGCTGGACTAGCGGGGCCTACGAGCAGTACTTC.

This rearrangement joins TRBV9 to TRBJ1-2, with a possible D match to TRBD1 (5 bases). Trimming pared 5 bases from V and 6 bases from J, leaving 14 bases between. Germline CDR1 is SGDLS and CDR2 is YYNGEE. The length of the CDR3 is 13 residues. CDR3 in DNA: TGTGCCAGCAGTCCTCGGGGGATGGATGGCTACACCTTC. It specifies CASSPRGMDGYTF.

The chain has TRBV27 and TRBJ1-4; D remains unclear. Trimming removed 4 bases from V and 4 bases from J, with 10 bases in between. Germline V gene sequence: CDR1 MNHEY, CDR2 SMNVEV (reference sequence). The CDR3 has 14 residues. The CDR3 coding sequence is TGTGCCAGCAGTTCTAGTTGGGTTAATGAAAAACTGTTTTTT. Translation gives CASSSSWVNEKLFF.

V usage is TRBV5-1 and J usage is TRBJ2-2; D might be TRBD2 (5 bases). This CDR3 spans 16 amino acids. The V end was cut by 1 base, the J end by 5 bases, with 15 bases between. From germline, CDR1 is SGHRS and CDR2 YFSETQ. As DNA, the CDR3 is TGCGCCAGCAGCTTGCCCCGATCCGGCGGGACCGGGGAGCTGTTTTTT. It translates to CASSLPRSGGTGELFF. Using reference TRBV5-1 and TRBJ2-2 for the parts outside the CDR3, the full variable domain is KAGVTQTPRYLIKTRGQQVTLSCSPISGHRSVSWYQQTPGQGLQFLFEYFSETQRNKGNFPGRFSGRQFSNSRSEMNVSTLELGDSALYLCASSLPRSGGTGELFFGEGSRLTVL.

This sequence joins TRBV27 and TRBJ2-5, with 10 bases that match TRBD1. Germline CDR1 reads MNHEY; CDR2 reads SMNVEV (reference sequence). The CDR3 runs 14 residues. Germline trimming cut 5 bases from V and 5 bases from J; bases unmatched to any gene: 5. The CDR3 protein is CASSRPDRGETQYF. CDR3 nucleotides: TGTGCCAGCAGTCGCCCGGACAGGGGGGAGACCCAGTACTTC.

The chain carries TRBV18 and TRBJ2-6; perhaps TRBD2 as D (6 bases). With 3 bases removed from V and 0 bases from J, the gap between germline ends came to 15 bases. The CDR3 runs to 18 residues. Germline CDR1 KGHSH, CDR2 LQKENI. The CDR3 DNA sequence: TGTGCCAGCTCACCTATCCGGGACTCTGTCTCTGGGGCCAACGTCCTGACTTTC. Its translation: CASSPIRDSVSGANVLTF.

Only one count was recorded for this clone. The chain uses TRBV19 and TRBJ1-1; tentatively, D is TRBD1 (6 bases). There are 11 residues in the CDR3. Trimming cost V 4 bases and J 11 bases, with 11 bases left between them. Germline values: CDR1 LNHDA, CDR2 SQIVND (reference sequence). CDR3 residues: CASSTTGWAFF. CDR3 nucleotide sequence: TGTGCCAGTAGTACAACAGGGTGGGCTTTCTTT.